This passage covers 9 T cell receptor beta chains from one sample sequenced in a study of T cell therapy after organ transplantation. Measured with immunoSEQ multiplex PCR; TCRdb has only the in-frame clones, and not every one. The sample shows around 50,000 clones, about 94% of them seen only once. The antigens of these receptors remain unknown. Sequencing was performed on CD8+ T cells from blood, taken before autologous CMV-specific T cell therapy. The source of these receptors is a human patient who had received a solid organ transplant and had CMV disease.

The DNA of the CDR3 is TGCGCCAGCAGCCAAGCAGCCAGGGACTATAGCAATCAGCCCCAGCATTTT. This sequence encodes CASSQAARDYSNQPQHF. This rearrangement joins TRBV4-1 to TRBJ1-5; a possible D gene is TRBD1 (5 bases). The V and J ends lost 1 base and 0 bases respectively, with 13 bases between them. The germline CDR1 and CDR2 sequences are MGHRA and YSYEKL. The CDR3 has 17 amino acids.

The V gene is TRBV19, the J gene TRBJ2-2; D possibly corresponds to TRBD1 (6 bases). The germline V gene encodes CDR1 LNHDA and CDR2 SQIVND (reference sequence). V was cut by 6 bases and J by 0 bases, with 11 bases left in between. The CDR3 covers 15 residues. In DNA, the CDR3 is TGTGCCAGTAGGTCAGGGGTGGCGAACACCGGGGAGCTGTTTTTT. Its protein product is CASRSGVANTGELFF.

The gene calls are TRBV10-1 and TRBJ1-1, with no clear D. CDR3 length equals 14 residues. V lost 3 bases and J 0 bases, leaving 8 bases between the germline ends. Germline-derived CDR1 and CDR2 are WNHNN and SYGVQD (reference sequence). CDR3 sequence reads: CASSDSKMNTEAFF. Here the CDR3 DNA reads TGCGCCAGCAGTGATAGTAAAATGAACACTGAAGCTTTCTTT.

This chain uses TRBV7-2 with TRBJ2-2, with TRBD2 matching over 14 bases. The V gene's germline CDR1 is SGHTA and CDR2 FQGNSA. There are 17 residues in the CDR3. The ends lost 4 bases at V and 5 bases at J; junction bases unmatched: 6. This CDR3 reads CASSSGLAGAGTGELFF. The CDR3 region has the DNA TGTGCCAGCAGCTCGGGACTAGCGGGGGCCGGTACCGGGGAGCTGTTTTTT.

The V call is TRBV6-6, the J call TRBJ1-2; D gene uncertain. This CDR3 has 11 amino acids. V was clipped by 7 bases and J by 8 bases, with 11 bases between them. In germline, CDR1 is MNHNY, CDR2 SVGAGI (reference sequence). DNA of the CDR3: TGTGCCAGCACCACGGATGAGGGCTACACCTTC. Translation gives CASTTDEGYTF.

In its sample, this clone was seen once. The rearrangement links TRBV2 to TRBJ2-7; TRBD1 might be the D (7 bases). The CDR3 has 14 residues. V was pared by 4 bases and J by 1 base, with 11 bases between. Per the germline V gene, CDR1 is SNHLY and CDR2 is FYNNEI. CDR3: CASSAGGISYEQYF. The CDR3 DNA is TGTGCCAGCAGTGCAGGGGGGATTTCCTACGAGCAGTACTTC.

This rearrangement joins TRBV15 to TRBJ1-6, with 10 bases fitting TRBD1. There are 15 residues in the CDR3. V trimming: 5 bases; J trimming: 6 bases; junction bases outside the gene matches: 4. Germline V gives CDR1 LNHNV, CDR2 YYDKDF (reference sequence). The CDR3 protein is CATSLRDRGNSPLHF. Here the CDR3 DNA reads TGTGCCACCAGCCTTAGGGACAGGGGTAATTCACCCCTCCACTTT.

The chain recombines TRBV15 with TRBJ2-7, with D possibly TRBD2 on 6 matching bases. The germline V gene has CDR1 LNHNV and CDR2 YYDKDF (reference sequence). The V and J ends lost 5 bases and 4 bases respectively, with 15 bases between them. The CDR3 has 14 residues. CDR3 nucleotide sequence: TGTGCCACCAGCGGACTCTCAAGCGGGTACGAGCAGTACTTC. Protein product: CATSGLSSGYEQYF.

In nucleotides, the CDR3 is TGTGCCAGCGCTGAATACTACGAGCAGTACTTC. Its translation: CASAEYYEQYF. V gene TRBV28 combines with J gene TRBJ2-7; unclear D gene. This CDR3 region has 11 residues. CDR1 MDHEN and CDR2 SYDVKM come from the germline V gene. V lost 8 bases to trimming and J lost 3 bases, with 8 bases between them.